This T cell receptor beta chain was profiled in a study of T-cell reconstitution after alpha-beta-depleted transplantation in children (dated by TCRdb to 2016 to 2017). As for the study more broadly: Using TCR repertoire profiling, the study followed T-cell immune reconstitution in a quantitative way in children after TCRalphabeta/CD19-depleted allogeneic hematopoietic cell transplantation.

The library relied on PCR. Sequencer: Illumina HiSeq 2500. To normalize quantification of the TCRbeta repertoire, the TCR libraries were built with molecular barcoding that relied on unique molecular identifiers. TCRdb ran its own pipeline on the public reads, namely fastp trimming at Q25 and MiXCR clone calling, and kept in-frame beta chains. Here each entry gathers all rows of one CDR3 protein and keeps the most common genes and DNA. The sample table holds just over 350,000 distinct CDR3 sequences, of which about 14% were seen once. The ten biggest clones cover around 4.5% of the sample. Trimming costs V 6 bases and J 6 bases, and their ends lie 27 bases apart. From cysteine to phenylalanine, the CDR3 is 17 amino acids long. CDR3 DNA is the only sequence kept; it has 51 bases, read in frame from the first base. According to the germline V gene, CDR1 reads SGHVS and CDR2 reads FQNEAQ. This clonotype was counted only a few times. No antigen is known for it. Base-call qualities are not available, and no considerably larger clone is one nucleotide away.

Material: PBMCs, obtained from the stem cell graft. The clonotype comes from a human donor who donated a stem cell graft to a child with Fanconi anemia. The rearrangement combines TRBV7-8 with TRBJ2-7, with the D segment identity uncertain. CDR3 sequence: CASSSSTASYNRPEQYF. At the DNA level, the sequence is TGTGCCAGCAGTTCCTCCACGGCGTCCTATAACCGGCCCGAGCAGTACTTC.